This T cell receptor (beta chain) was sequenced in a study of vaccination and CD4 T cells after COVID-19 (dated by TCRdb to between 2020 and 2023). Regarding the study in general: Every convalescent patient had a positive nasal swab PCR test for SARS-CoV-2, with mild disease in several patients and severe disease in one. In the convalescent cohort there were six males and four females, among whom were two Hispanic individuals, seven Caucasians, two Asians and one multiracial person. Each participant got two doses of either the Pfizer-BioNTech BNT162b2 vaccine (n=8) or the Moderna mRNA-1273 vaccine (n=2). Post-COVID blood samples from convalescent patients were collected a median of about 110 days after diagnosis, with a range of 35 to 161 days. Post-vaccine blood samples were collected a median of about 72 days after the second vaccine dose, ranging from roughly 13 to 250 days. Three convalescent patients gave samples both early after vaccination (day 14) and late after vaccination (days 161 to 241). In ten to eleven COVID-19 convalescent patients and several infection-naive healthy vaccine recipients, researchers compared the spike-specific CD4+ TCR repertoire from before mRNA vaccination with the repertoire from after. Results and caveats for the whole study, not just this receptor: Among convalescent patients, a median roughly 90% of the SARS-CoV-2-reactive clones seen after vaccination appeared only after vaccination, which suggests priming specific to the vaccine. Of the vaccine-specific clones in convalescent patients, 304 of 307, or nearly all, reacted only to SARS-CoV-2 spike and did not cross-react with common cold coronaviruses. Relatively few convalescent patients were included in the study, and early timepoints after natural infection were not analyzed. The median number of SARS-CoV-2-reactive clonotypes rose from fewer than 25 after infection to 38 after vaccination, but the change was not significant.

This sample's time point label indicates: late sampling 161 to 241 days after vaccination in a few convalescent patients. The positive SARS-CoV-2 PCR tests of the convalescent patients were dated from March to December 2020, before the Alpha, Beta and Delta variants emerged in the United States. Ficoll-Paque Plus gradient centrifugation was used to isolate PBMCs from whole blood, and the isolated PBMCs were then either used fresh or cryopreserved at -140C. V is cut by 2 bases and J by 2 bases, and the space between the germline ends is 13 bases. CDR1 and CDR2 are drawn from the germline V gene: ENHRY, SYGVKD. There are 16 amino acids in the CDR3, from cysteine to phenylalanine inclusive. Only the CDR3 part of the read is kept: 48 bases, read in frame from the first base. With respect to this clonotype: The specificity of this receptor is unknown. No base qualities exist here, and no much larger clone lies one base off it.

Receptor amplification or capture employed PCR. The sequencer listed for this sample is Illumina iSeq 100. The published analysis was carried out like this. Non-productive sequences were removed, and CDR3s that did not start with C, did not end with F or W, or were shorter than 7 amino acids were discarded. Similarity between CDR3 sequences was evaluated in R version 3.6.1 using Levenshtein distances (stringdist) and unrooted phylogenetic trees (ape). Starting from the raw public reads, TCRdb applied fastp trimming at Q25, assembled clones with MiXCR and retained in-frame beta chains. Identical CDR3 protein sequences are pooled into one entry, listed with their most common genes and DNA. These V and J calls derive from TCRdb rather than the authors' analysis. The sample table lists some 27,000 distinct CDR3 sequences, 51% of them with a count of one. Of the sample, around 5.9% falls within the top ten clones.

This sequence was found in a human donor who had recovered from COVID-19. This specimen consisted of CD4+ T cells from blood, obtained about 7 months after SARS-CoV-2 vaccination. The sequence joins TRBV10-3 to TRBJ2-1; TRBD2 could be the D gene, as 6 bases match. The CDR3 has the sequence CAISETQRVPYNEQFF. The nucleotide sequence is TGTGCCATCAGTGAGACTCAGCGGGTACCCTACAATGAGCAGTTCTTC.